What follows are 20 T cell receptor beta chains derived from one specimen sequenced in a study of PD-1 blockade in classical Hodgkin lymphoma. The table came from immunoSEQ multiplex PCR; TCRdb's copy has only in-frame clones and leaves some out. The sample holds fewer than 40,000 clones, about 81% seen once. Noted time point: cycle 4 day 1 (C4D1), after five to seven weeks of nivolumab. Relapse after autologous stem cell transplantation occurred in every patient, and brentuximab vedotin exposure varied. Thawed PBMCs were the source of CD4+ T cells, purified by magnetic negative selection. Sample: CD4+ T cells from blood, taken before the fourth cycle of nivolumab. The receptors originated from a human donor with classical Hodgkin lymphoma.

The V and J genes are TRBV7-9 and TRBJ2-3, with 10 bases aligning to TRBD2. The CDR3 sequence is 16 residues long. The ends lost 2 bases at V and 2 bases at J; junction bases unmatched: 4. Germline values: CDR1 SEHNR, CDR2 FQNEAQ (reference sequence). The CDR3 region has the DNA TGTGCCAGCAGCTTACGGCTAGCGGGGGACACAGATACGCAGTATTTT. This encodes CASSLRLAGDTDTQYF.

This chain joins TRBV6-5 and TRBJ1-2; D is ambiguous. The length of the CDR3 is 13 residues. Germline-derived CDR1 and CDR2 are MNHEY and SVGAGI. V lost 2 bases to trimming and J lost 4 bases, with 8 bases between them. CDR3 DNA: TGTGCCAGCAGTTACGAAGGGCGCTATGGCTACACCTTC. It translates to CASSYEGRYGYTF.

The chain combines TRBV7-2 with TRBJ1-3; D unresolved. The CDR3 runs 15 residues. V was clipped by 5 bases and J by 0 bases, with 11 bases between them. In germline, CDR1 is SGHTA, CDR2 FQGNSA. The CDR3 here is CASSPSTGSGNTIYF. In nucleotides, the CDR3 is TGTGCCAGCAGCCCCTCGACGGGCTCTGGAAACACCATATATTTT.

The chain uses TRBV7-2 and TRBJ1-5; the D is unclear. V lost 2 bases to trimming and J lost 6 bases, with 14 bases between them. This CDR3 contains 15 residues. Germline V gene sequence: CDR1 SGHTA, CDR2 FQGNSA. The CDR3 bases are TGTGCCAGCAGCTTACTGCAGTCTATTGGTCAGCCCCAGCATTTT. Its protein is CASSLLQSIGQPQHF.

The chain recombines TRBV30 with TRBJ2-1; no definite D call. V lost 3 bases, J lost 9 bases, and 9 bases lay in between. CDR1 is GTSNPN, CDR2 SVGIG, per germline (reference sequence). The CDR3 is 11 residues long. The CDR3: CAWSAGFEQFF. CDR3 sequence (DNA): TGTGCCTGGAGCGCTGGTTTTGAGCAGTTCTTC. The full variable domain, completed using reference TRBV30 and TRBJ2-1, is SQTIHQWPATLVQPVGSPLSLECTVEGTSNPNLYWYRQAAGRGLQLLFYSVGIGQISSEVPQNLSASRPQDRQFILSSKKLLLSDSGFYLCAWSAGFEQFFGPGTRLTVL.

The rearrangement joins TRBV19 to TRBJ1-5; no clear D. The CDR3 runs 17 residues. V shed 3 bases and J shed 0 bases, with 15 bases lying between them. Germline V CDR1 and CDR2: LNHDA, SQIVND (reference sequence). CDR3 loop: CASSILVRQNSNQPQHF. The CDR3 coding sequence is TGTGCCAGTAGTATTCTTGTGAGGCAGAATAGCAATCAGCCCCAGCATTTT.

There are a few counts of this clone. The chain couples TRBV2 to TRBJ1-6; D remains ambiguous. CDR3 length: 14 amino acids. The germline V gene encodes CDR1 SNHLY and CDR2 FYNNEI. V was trimmed by 7 bases and J by 4 bases, leaving 11 bases between them. The DNA of the CDR3 is TGTGCCAGCAAGGGAGACGGATATAATTCACCCCTCCACTTT. Translation gives CASKGDGYNSPLHF.

This clone was recorded a few times. This chain joins TRBV10-3 and TRBJ1-2; a possible D gene is TRBD1 (6 bases). The V end was cut by 6 bases, the J end by 4 bases, with 15 bases between. Germline lookup yields CDR1 ENHRY and CDR2 SYGVKD. This CDR3 contains 14 residues. The CDR3 spells CAISPTEDSYGYTF. CDR3 coding DNA: TGTGCCATCAGCCCGACCGAGGACAGCTATGGCTACACCTTC.

This clone showed up just once. The genes are TRBV7-9 and TRBJ2-7; D may match TRBD1 or TRBD2 (5 bases each). Trimming cost V 1 base and J 2 bases, with 12 bases left between them. Germline assignment: CDR1 SEHNR and CDR2 FQNEAQ (reference sequence). The CDR3 runs 15 residues. The CDR3 reads CASSLVSGTTYEQYF. As DNA, the CDR3 is TGTGCCAGCAGCTTAGTCTCGGGGACCACCTACGAGCAGTACTTC.

The rearrangement uses TRBV7-2 and TRBJ1-1; possibly TRBD1 for D (5 bases). The germline gives CDR1 SGHTA, CDR2 FQGNSA. This CDR3 has 15 amino acids. V was trimmed by 6 bases and J by 4 bases, leaving 18 bases between them. This CDR3 reads CASRSPIGEGTEAFF. CDR3 DNA: TGTGCCAGCAGATCCCCTATAGGGGAGGGCACTGAAGCTTTCTTT. Full variable domain (remainder filled in from reference TRBV7-2 and TRBJ1-1): GAGVSQSPSNKVTEKGKDVELRCDPISGHTALYWYRQSLGQGLEFLIYFQGNSAPDKSGLPSDRFSAERTGGSVSTLTIQRTQQEDSAVYLCASRSPIGEGTEAFFGQGTRLTVV.

The chain joins TRBV5-6 to TRBJ2-7; the match to TRBD1 covers 8 bases. The CDR3 runs 16 residues. Germline V gives CDR1 SGHDT, CDR2 YYEEEE. With 3 bases clipped from V and 4 bases from J, the junction kept 12 bases outside the gene matches. The CDR3 here is CASSSRGGRGLYEQYF. As DNA, the CDR3 is TGTGCCAGCAGCTCACGGGGCGGCAGGGGGCTGTACGAGCAGTACTTC.

The chain uses TRBV11-2 and TRBJ2-2; 7 bases are shared with TRBD2. From germline, CDR1 is SGHAT and CDR2 FQNNGV. With V trimmed by 2 bases and J by 1 base, 1 base remained unmatched. There are 15 residues in the CDR3. The CDR3 sequence is CASSLIAGNTGELFF. The DNA for the CDR3 is TGTGCCAGCAGCTTAATAGCGGGGAACACCGGGGAGCTGTTTTTT.

This chain joins TRBV28 and TRBJ2-7, with D unresolved. The CDR3 sequence is 10 residues long. Germline assignment: CDR1 MDHEN and CDR2 SYDVKM. V was pared by 5 bases and J by 3 bases, with 2 bases between. The CDR3 DNA sequence: TGTGCCAGCAGTCTCTACGAGCAGTACTTC. It codes for CASSLYEQYF.

V gene TRBV5-1 combines with J gene TRBJ2-7; 8 positions agree with TRBD2. Germline trimming cut 0 bases from V and 5 bases from J; bases unmatched to any gene: 10. Germline CDR1 SGHRS, CDR2 YFSETQ. The CDR3 has 16 residues. The CDR3 sequence is CASSLEVGLAGHEQYF. CDR3 in DNA: TGCGCCAGCAGCTTGGAGGTTGGGCTAGCGGGCCACGAGCAGTACTTC.

This clone was counted only a few times. The rearrangement joins TRBV6-1 to TRBJ1-1; possible D gene TRBD1, 5 bases. The germline gives CDR1 MNHNS, CDR2 SASEGT. Trimming cost V 3 bases and J 7 bases, with 12 bases left between them. This CDR3 contains 13 residues. CDR3 region: CASSEGGRVEAFF. As DNA, the CDR3 is TGTGCCAGCAGTGAGGGGGGACGGGTTGAAGCTTTCTTT.

V gene TRBV30 combines with J gene TRBJ2-7; D tentatively reads TRBD1 or TRBD2 (6 bases each). This CDR3 spans 13 amino acids. V lost 3 bases and J lost 1, with 10 bases in between. Germline CDR1 GTSNPN, CDR2 SVGIG (reference sequence). The CDR3 sequence: CAWSGGASYEQYF. The CDR3 bases are TGTGCCTGGAGCGGGGGCGCGTCCTACGAGCAGTACTTC.

The V call is TRBV11-3, the J call TRBJ1-1; tentatively, D is TRBD1 (6 bases). The CDR3 spans 17 residues. The V end lost 1 base, the J end lost 5 bases, and 20 bases lay between the germline ends. Per the germline V gene, CDR1 is SGHNT and CDR2 is YENEEA. CDR3 region: CASSLGHGGQRGTEAFF. The CDR3, as DNA: TGTGCCAGCAGCTTAGGTCATGGCGGCCAGAGGGGGACTGAAGCTTTCTTT.

The chain couples TRBV11-3 to TRBJ2-2; tentatively, D is TRBD1 (5 bases). The CDR3 contains 14 residues. The ends were cut back, 5 bases at V and 3 bases at J, with 10 bases in the middle. Germline CDR1 is SGHNT and CDR2 is YENEEA. CDR3 nucleotide sequence: TGTGCCAGCAGCCATAGGACACACACCGGGGAGCTGTTTTTT. Protein: CASSHRTHTGELFF.

CDR3 residues: CASSERRLGLEGYTF. DNA of the CDR3: TGTGCCAGCAGTGAACGTAGGTTGGGGCTGGAAGGCTACACCTTC. This sequence joins TRBV6-1 and TRBJ1-2; maybe TRBD1 (5 bases). The V gene lost 2 bases and the J gene lost 8 bases, with 18 bases spanning the gap. Germline lookup yields CDR1 MNHNS and CDR2 SASEGT. CDR3 length equals 15 residues.

The chain carries TRBV9 and TRBJ1-6, with D perhaps TRBD1 (5 bases). Trimming stripped 0 bases from V and 7 bases from J, with 11 bases between. Germline CDR1 is SGDLS and CDR2 is YYNGEE. This CDR3 has 15 amino acids. Here the CDR3 DNA reads TGTGCCAGCAGCGTAGATGGGGGGGGGAATTCACCCCTCCACTTT. It yields the protein CASSVDGGGNSPLHF.